Given below is one T cell receptor beta chain in context. TCRdb's table, derived via immunoSEQ multiplex PCR, lists solely in-frame clones and lacks some. The repertoire includes around 230,000 clones, about 85% of them detected once, and around 6.9% sits in the top ten. These data originate in a study of blood T cell repertoires in COVID-19. CDR3 length equals 13 residues. Per the germline V gene, CDR1 is SGHAT and CDR2 is FQNNGV. The V end was cut by 5 bases, the J end by 5 bases, with 7 bases between. The receptor's source is a man aged 55 to 70 who had recovered from COVID-19. This chain uses TRBV11-2 with TRBJ2-6, with D uncertain. The sequenced sample was peripheral blood. CDR3 loop: CASSLRRANVLTF. The CDR3 nucleotides read TGTGCCAGCAGCCTCAGGAGGGCCAACGTCCTGACTTTC.